Listed below are T cell receptor beta chains from one sample, sequenced in a study of blood T cell repertoires in COVID-19. Generated by immunoSEQ multiplex PCR, the TCRdb table keeps only in-frame clones and is missing some. Among around 100,000 clones listed, roughly nine tenths were seen once. The sample consisted of peripheral blood. The receptor set was obtained from a human donor in a cohort sampled during active COVID-19. Both conserved end residues are part of each CDR3. Each record gives: V gene, J gene, clone size, D gene, CDR3 DNA, CDR3 protein. The D gene is left open where the match is weak. The size field is filled for only some rows; it gives once, few, many or a size class.

TRBV6-5	TRBJ2-5	-	-	TGTGCCAGCAGCCAAAACAGGGGACTCGGAGAGACCCAGTACTTC	CASSQNRGLGETQYF
TRBV7-2	TRBJ2-7	-	-	TGTGCCAGCGCCACTTGGGAGCTCTCCTACGAGCAGTACTTC	CASATWELSYEQYF
TRBV24-1	TRBJ1-1	-	TRBD1	TGTGCCACCAGTGACTCCACAACAGGGGGCGCGAGGACCTCTGAAGCTTTCTTT	CATSDSTTGGARTSEAFF
TRBV14	TRBJ2-3	-	TRBD2	TGTGCCAGCAGTCCAGCCGGACTAGCGGCCAGCACAGATACGCAGTATTTT	CASSPAGLAASTDTQYF
TRBV11-2	TRBJ2-1	-	TRBD1	TGTGCCAGCAGCTTCGGACAGGGGGTGTACAATGAGCAGTTCTTC	CASSFGQGVYNEQFF
TRBV12-5	TRBJ2-1	-	TRBD2	TGTGCTAGTGGTTTGGAGGCGGGAGCTCAGAATGAGCAGTTCTTC	CASGLEAGAQNEQFF
TRBV20-1	TRBJ1-1	-	-	TGCAGTGCTAGTGATAATGAAGCTTTCTTT	CSASDNEAFF
TRBV5-1	TRBJ2-5	-	TRBD2	TGCGCCAGCGGGGACCCCGGCGGGGGAGGAGAAGAGACCCAGTACTTC	CASGDPGGGGEETQYF
TRBV5-1	TRBJ2-7	-	TRBD2	TGCGCCAGCAGCGTCCGACTAGCGGGAGGCGGGGAGCAGTACTTC	CASSVRLAGGGEQYF
TRBV9	TRBJ2-2	few	TRBD2	TGTGCCAGCAGCGTAGCTAGCGGGGACACCGGGGAGCTGTTTTTT	CASSVASGDTGELFF
TRBV28	TRBJ1-4	many	-	TGTGCCAGCAGTTTACCCACAGGGCCCAATGAAAAACTGTTTTTT	CASSLPTGPNEKLFF
TRBV28	TRBJ2-2	-	TRBD1	TGTGCCAGCAGCCCCGACAGGGGTCCCGGGGAGCTGTTTTTT	CASSPDRGPGELFF
TRBV24-1	TRBJ2-1	-	TRBD1	TGTGCCACCAGTGATTTATCTACAGGGGACAATGAGCAGTTCTTC	CATSDLSTGDNEQFF
TRBV19	TRBJ1-5	-	-	TGTGCCAGTAGTATGTGGAGGGGATCAAGCAATCAGCCCCAGCATTTT	CASSMWRGSSNQPQHF
TRBV6-5	TRBJ1-2	-	-	TGTGCCAGCAGTTACTCAGAGGGAACTAACTATGGCTACACCTTC	CASSYSEGTNYGYTF
TRBV5-1	TRBJ2-5	-	TRBD1	TGCGCCAGCACCTCTGACAGGGGGGAGACCCAGTACTTC	CASTSDRGETQYF
TRBV18	TRBJ2-2	-	-	TGTGCCAGCTCATTAGTCCGGACAGCCTCACTGTGGACCGGGGAGCTGTTTTTT	CASSLVRTASLWTGELFF
TRBV27	TRBJ2-1	-	TRBD2	TGTGCCAGCAGGGCCGGGGCTGCGTGGCTAGCGGGAAGTCTCAGTGAGCAGTTCTTC	CASRAGAAWLAGSLSEQFF
TRBV5-6	TRBJ2-1	-	-	TGTGCCAGCAGCTTCTCCCCAAGTATAGCGGATTTCTTCAATGAGCAGTTCTTC	CASSFSPSIADFFNEQFF
TRBV24-1	TRBJ2-3	-	TRBD1	TGTGCCACCAGTGATCGGGACAGGAGCACAGATACGCAGTATTTT	CATSDRDRSTDTQYF
TRBV4-2	TRBJ2-1	-	TRBD2	TGTGCCAGCAGCCAAGAGGGGACTAGCGGAGCCAATGAGCAGTTCTTC	CASSQEGTSGANEQFF
TRBV12-5	TRBJ1-2	once	-	TGTGCTAGTGGATCGGACAGCCTCTATGGCTACACCTTC	CASGSDSLYGYTF
TRBV3-1/TRBV3-2	TRBJ2-3	-	-	TGTGCCAGCAGCCCCCTAGGGGGGGGGCTCGATACGCAGTATTTT	CASSPLGGGLDTQYF
TRBV29-1	TRBJ1-4	-	TRBD1	TGCAGCGTCAGGACAGGGGCGGATGAAAAACTGTTTTTT	CSVRTGADEKLFF
TRBV6-5	TRBJ2-3	-	-	TGTGCCAGCAGTTACCGCTCGGGGTATACGCAGTATTTT	CASSYRSGYTQYF
TRBV24-1	TRBJ2-1	-	TRBD2	TGTGCCACCAGTGATTTGTCCCGGGGGGGATACAATGAGCAGTTCTTC	CATSDLSRGGYNEQFF
TRBV6-6	TRBJ2-7	-	TRBD1	TGTGCCAGCAGTTACGCCAATCCGACAGGGGACGAGCAGTACTTC	CASSYANPTGDEQYF
TRBV5-1	TRBJ1-2	-	-	TGCGCCAGCAGCTCGGCAGCGGACTATGGCTACACCTTC	CASSSAADYGYTF
TRBV27	TRBJ1-1	-	-	TGTGCCAGCAGTTTATCGGGGGGGAACACTGAAGCTTTCTTT	CASSLSGGNTEAFF
TRBV4-1	TRBJ1-5	-	-	TGCGCCAGCAGCCATGTTTCCAGGGGTGGAGATCAGCCCCAGCATTTT	CASSHVSRGGDQPQHF
TRBV5-5	TRBJ2-2	-	TRBD2	TGTGCCAGCAGCTTGGCCGCGGCTAGCGGGGTAGCGGAGCTGTTTTTT	CASSLAAASGVAELFF
TRBV24-1	TRBJ2-1	-	TRBD1	TGTGCCACCTCCACAGGGGTACGAGAGCAGTTCTTC	CATSTGVREQFF
TRBV6-1	TRBJ2-3	-	-	TGTGCCAGCAGTCAAGGAAGTAGCGGCCCCACAGATACGCAGTATTTT	CASSQGSSGPTDTQYF
TRBV14	TRBJ2-3	-	-	TGTGCCAGCAACCCAACTACCTACACAGATACGCAGTATTTT	CASNPTTYTDTQYF
TRBV5-1	TRBJ2-1	-	TRBD1	TGCGCCAGCAGCTTGGCGGGGAGACAGGGGGTAGATGAGCAGTTCTTC	CASSLAGRQGVDEQFF
TRBV14	TRBJ1-1	-	TRBD1	TGTGCCAGCAGCCCTCGGGACAGGCTGGTCACTGAAGCTTTCTTT	CASSPRDRLVTEAFF
TRBV2	TRBJ1-1	-	TRBD1	TGTGCCAGCATGGCCGGACAGGGCGGGAGTGAAGCTTTCTTT	CASMAGQGGSEAFF
TRBV11-2	TRBJ1-1	-	-	TGTGCCAGCAGCTTAGTGGGCAGAAGTCCTGAAGCTTTCTTT	CASSLVGRSPEAFF
TRBV19	TRBJ2-6	-	-	TGTGCCAGTAGCCCCTCGCCCGGGACTTTTAGCTCTGGGGCCAACGTCCTGACTTTC	CASSPSPGTFSSGANVLTF
TRBV5-4	TRBJ2-5	-	TRBD2	TGTGCCAGCAGCATTATAGCGGGAGCACCCGAGACCCAGTACTTC	CASSIIAGAPETQYF